The sequence of this T cell receptor (beta chain) was determined in a study of monozygotic twins with cystic fibrosis. Sequenced by immunoSEQ multiplex PCR; TCRdb stores in-frame clones only, minus some. The sample contains 39,000 or so clones, 75% to 95% of which appear only once. Germline trimming cut 5 bases from V and 7 bases from J; bases unmatched to any gene: 13. Germline CDR1 reads SEHNR; CDR2 reads FQNEAQ (reference sequence). The CDR3 is 15 residues long. Regarding this clone: Antigen: not known.

Study findings and constraints: The repertoire was suggested to be naive-dominated, clonality median about 0.009.

The sample taken for sequencing was blood. The chain combines TRBV7-9 with TRBJ1-1; 7 positions match TRBD1. The source is a boy between 2 and 15 years old with cystic fibrosis. CDR3 in amino acids: CASSLRTGEAIEAFF. CDR3 nucleotide sequence: TGTGCCAGCAGCCTACGTACAGGGGAGGCAATTGAAGCTTTCTTT.